This TCR beta chain was retrieved from a study of T cells after yellow fever vaccination. Regarding the study as a whole: Post-booster reappearance was seen for most primary-vaccination clones (around 96% CD4, around 90% CD8).

In this sample, this clonotype turned up many times. Its cognate antigen is unknown. A 5'RACE template-switching step, the method used to make TCR cDNA, added a universal primer site and UMIs. Each CDR3 protein gets one entry after TCRdb re-called the 5' RACE reads with MiXCR. The sample lists hundreds of thousands of distinct CDR3 sequences; around 4% were seen once. The ends were cut back, 3 bases at V and 4 bases at J, with 11 bases in the middle. Germline loops: CDR1 SGHTA, CDR2 FQGNSA. The CDR3 runs 14 residues. The material was PBMCs, obtained on the day of the yellow fever booster vaccination. The sequence was collected from a man aged 18 to 30 who received the YFV17D yellow fever vaccine. The chain employs TRBV7-2 and TRBJ2-3; D might be TRBD2 (5 bases). In DNA form, the CDR3 reads TGTGCCAGCAGCTTCCTGAGCGGACCAGATACGCAGTATTTT. It encodes CASSFLSGPDTQYF.